The rows below give T cell receptor beta chains drawn from one sample of a study of T cell responses to AZD1222 COVID-19 vaccine. The method was immunoSEQ multiplex PCR; TCRdb's version includes in-frame clones alone and lacks a portion of them. The sample consists of roughly 96,000 clones, 70% to 90% of them appearing once. The sequencing here drew on peripheral blood, taken 28 days after the second AZD1222 dose. These receptors came from an adult who received the AZD1222 COVID-19 vaccine. Each CDR3 is given with its conserved first and last residue.

V,CDR3
TRBV19,CASSIQTDTEAFF
TRBV11-3,CASSSGTYEQYF
TRBV7-8,CASSLATGHLGRDGYTF
TRBV28,CASSPDSLGVWYAIYF
TRBV11-2,CASSPAHRDGYTF
TRBV20-1,CSGEGPYEQYF
TRBV30,CAWADGYEQYF
TRBV12-5,CASGITRDRATEAFF
TRBV5-1,CASRQGRTSETQYF
TRBV9,CASSRGGQGFSYEQYF
TRBV6-2/TRBV6-3,CASSYRGNIQYF